In its sample, the clone carrying this T cell receptor beta chain was seen once. This CDR3 is built from 16 residues. The trim removed 2 bases at V and 5 bases at J, leaving 5 bases unmatched. Germline V CDR1 and CDR2: SGHTA, FQGTGA. The source of the sample is a study of T cell responses to AZD1222 COVID-19 vaccine. Sequenced by immunoSEQ multiplex PCR; TCRdb stores in-frame clones only, minus some. The sample shows roughly 120,000 clones, about 89% of them seen only once. The rearrangement uses TRBV7-3 and TRBJ2-3, with TRBD2 matching over 12 bases. Sample: peripheral blood, taken on day 0 of AZD1222 vaccination. The origin of this receptor is an adult in good health. This chain's CDR3 is CASSLLAGGPEDTQYF. The CDR3 bases are TGTGCCAGCAGCTTACTAGCGGGGGGGCCTGAAGATACGCAGTATTTT.